One and the same sample provided the 30 T cell receptor beta chains below, sequenced in a study of shared clonotypes between healthy human individuals. Generated by immunoSEQ multiplex PCR, the TCRdb table keeps only in-frame clones and is missing some. Found here are about 560,000 clones, around 81% of them singletons; the top ten hold 12%. The sample comprised PBMCs. Receptors were obtained from a woman aged 40 to 50 in good health. Some clones in this sample may be carry-over from other donors' samples.

A word on this clone: Other DNA sequences in this specimen translate into the identical CDR3. Here the CDR3 reads CASSLASAAEQYF. As DNA, the CDR3 is TGCGCCAGCAGCTTGGCCTCGGCAGCCGAGCAGTACTTC. The rearrangement uses TRBV5-1 and TRBJ2-7; D ambiguous. Germline CDR1 is SGHRS and CDR2 is YFSETQ. The V and J ends lost 0 bases and 6 bases respectively, with 10 bases between them. This CDR3 has 13 amino acids.

The chain uses TRBV9 and TRBJ2-5; TRBD2 matches 8 bases. This CDR3 is built from 16 residues. Germline assignment: CDR1 SGDLS and CDR2 YYNGEE. After removal of 6 bases from V and 4 bases from J, the junction contained 14 bases not matched to a gene. CDR3 in DNA: TGTGCCAGCACTCCTCGGGGGGGGCAGGTTGGAGAGACCCAGTACTTC. Translation gives CASTPRGGQVGETQYF.

This clone has more than one count but fewer than ten. The chain couples TRBV2 to TRBJ1-5, with D perhaps TRBD1 (5 bases). Germline V gene sequence: CDR1 SNHLY, CDR2 FYNNEI. With 5 bases removed from V and 6 bases from J, the gap between germline ends came to 8 bases. The CDR3 spans 12 residues. CDR3 region: CASSQGAQPQHF. CDR3 in DNA: TGTGCCAGCAGTCAGGGAGCTCAGCCCCAGCATTTT.

This clone has a handful of counts. The chain links TRBV10-3 to TRBJ2-7; 8 bases align to TRBD1. CDR1 and CDR2 from the germline V gene are ENHRY and SYGVKD. The CDR3 covers 12 residues. The V segment lost 8 bases and the J segment 2 bases; nucleotides outside the gene matches: 2. For the CDR3, the DNA is TGTGCCATCTCAGGGGGCACCTACGAGCAGTACTTC. Protein product: CAISGGTYEQYF.

In this sample, this clone turned up a few times. The chain recombines TRBV27 with TRBJ1-1; D call uncertain. This CDR3 region has 15 residues. V lost 4 bases to trimming and J lost 8 bases, with 20 bases between them. The germline CDR1 and CDR2 sequences are MNHEY and SMNVEV (reference sequence). CDR3 sequence reads: CASSSGAVRSDEAFF. The CDR3 DNA reads as TGTGCCAGCAGTTCGGGCGCGGTGCGGTCAGACGAAGCTTTCTTT.

This chain connects TRBV30 to TRBJ1-1, with TRBD1 as a possible D gene (5 bases). There are 15 residues in the CDR3. Between the trimmed V and J ends, which lost 1 base and 1 base, there was a span of 13 bases. Germline values: CDR1 GTSNPN, CDR2 SVGIG (reference sequence). The CDR3 reads CAWSGTGGANTEAFF. As DNA, the CDR3 is TGTGCCTGGAGTGGTACGGGGGGAGCGAACACTGAAGCTTTCTTT.

J is TRBJ2-1 and V is TRBV5-6, with D hard to call. CDR3 length equals 15 residues. Germline values: CDR1 SGHDT, CDR2 YYEEEE. Trimming pared 2 bases from V and 2 bases from J, leaving 11 bases between. The CDR3 sequence: CASSFGATPYNEQFF. CDR3 DNA sequence: TGTGCCAGCAGCTTCGGTGCGACCCCCTACAATGAGCAGTTCTTC.

This clone was counted many times. The J gene is TRBJ2-3, the V gene TRBV5-4; 7 bases are shared with TRBD2. This CDR3 has 15 amino acids. In germline, CDR1 is SGHNT, CDR2 YYREEE (reference sequence). After removal of 0 bases from V and 2 bases from J, the junction contained 3 bases not matched to a gene. CDR3 nucleotide sequence: TGTGCCAGCAGCTTGGGTGGGAGGGTCACAGATACGCAGTATTTT. Translation gives CASSLGGRVTDTQYF.

Concerning this clone itself: Other DNA sequences in this specimen translate into the identical CDR3. J is TRBJ2-7 and V is TRBV5-1; tentative D call: TRBD2 (5 bases). CDR1 SGHRS and CDR2 YFSETQ come from the germline V gene. Trimming removed 4 bases from V and 2 bases from J, with 13 bases in between. The CDR3 totals 14 residues. The CDR3 spells CASSPGLAAYEQYF. DNA of the CDR3: TGCGCCAGCAGCCCCGGACTGGCTGCCTACGAGCAGTACTTC.

V gene TRBV18 combines with J gene TRBJ2-2; TRBD2 aligns across 7 bases. This CDR3 region has 17 residues. CDR1 and CDR2 from the germline V gene are KGHSH and LQKENI. Germline trimming cut 0 bases from V and 5 bases from J; bases unmatched to any gene: 9. DNA for the CDR3: TGTGCCAGCTCACCACCGACGGGGGGAAGCAGGACCGGGGAGCTGTTTTTT. Protein sequence: CASSPPTGGSRTGELFF.

The chain is built from TRBV6-1 and TRBJ1-2, with D maybe TRBD1 (6 bases). The CDR3 consists of 13 residues. Germline values: CDR1 MNHNS, CDR2 SASEGT. V lost 0 bases, J lost 7 bases, and 9 bases lay in between. CDR3 coding DNA: TGTGCCAGCAGTGAAGCGGAAGGGGGTGGCTACACCTTC. Encoded protein: CASSEAEGGGYTF.

V is TRBV28 and J is TRBJ2-7, with D perhaps being TRBD1 or TRBD2 (5 bases each). Germline CDR1 and CDR2: MDHEN and SYDVKM. The CDR3 runs 13 residues. V lost 7 bases, J lost 12 bases, and 22 bases lay in between. The CDR3 is CASTGRDLFRAYF. CDR3 DNA sequence: TGTGCCAGCACCGGCCGGGACCTTTTTCGGGCGTACTTC.

Only a few counts were recorded for this clone. The chain joins TRBV29-1 to TRBJ2-1; 11 bases align to TRBD2. Germline V lookup: CDR1 SQVTM, CDR2 ANQGSEA. V lost 3 bases to trimming and J lost 6 bases; unmatched junction nucleotides: 7. The CDR3 spans 15 residues. This CDR3 reads CSVDVGLAVLNEQFF. Here the CDR3 DNA reads TGCAGCGTTGATGTGGGACTAGCGGTTCTCAATGAGCAGTTCTTC.

The chain uses TRBV5-6 and TRBJ2-1; 9 bases line up with TRBD2. The germline V gene has CDR1 SGHDT and CDR2 YYEEEE. J was trimmed by 7 bases and V by 0 bases; bases with no gene match: 8. CDR3 length: 16 amino acids. CDR3 sequence: CASSLEGAGGGNEQFF. The CDR3 coding sequence is TGTGCCAGCAGCTTGGAGGGGGCGGGAGGGGGGAATGAGCAGTTCTTC.

The chain is built from TRBV7-3 and TRBJ2-5; D perhaps matches TRBD2 (5 bases). The CDR3 is made up of 13 amino acids. V was clipped by 5 bases and J by 5 bases, with 12 bases between them. Germline values: CDR1 SGHTA, CDR2 FQGTGA. CDR3 region: CASSPSREETQYF. CDR3 coding DNA: TGTGCCAGCAGCCCGTCGAGGGAGGAGACCCAGTACTTC.

The CDR3 is CASSSTSGRAHEQFF. DNA of the CDR3: TGTGCCAGCAGTTCGACTAGCGGGAGGGCCCATGAGCAGTTCTTC. V usage is TRBV27 and J usage is TRBJ2-1; 14 bases align to TRBD2. Germline values: CDR1 MNHEY, CDR2 SMNVEV (reference sequence). Unmatched junction bases numbered 4, after V lost 4 bases and J lost 8 bases. CDR3 length: 15 amino acids.

This clone has only a few counts. The chain links TRBV7-9 to TRBJ2-7; D call uncertain. CDR1 is SEHNR, CDR2 FQNEAQ, per germline (reference sequence). The CDR3 sequence is 14 residues long. V dropped 5 bases and J dropped 3 bases, with 14 bases sitting between them. The CDR3 region is CASSTTDPSYEQYF. The CDR3 nucleotides read TGTGCCAGCAGCACCACGGACCCGAGCTACGAGCAGTACTTC.

The genes are TRBV7-8 and TRBJ2-7; TRBD1 matches at 7 bases. Trimming took 6 bases from V and 2 from J; bases not matched to a gene: 10. Germline assignment: CDR1 SGHVS and CDR2 FQNEAQ. The CDR3 totals 15 residues. CDR3 sequence (DNA): TGTGCCAGCAGTCGCGAAACAGGGGTCGCCTACGAGCAGTACTTC. The encoded protein is CASSRETGVAYEQYF. The variable domain in full, with the rest retrieved from reference TRBV7-8 and TRBJ2-7, is GAGVSQSPRYKVAKRGQDVALRCDPISGHVSLFWYQQALGQGPEFLTYFQNEAQLDKSGLPSDRFFAERPEGSVSTLKIQRTQQEDSAVYLCASSRETGVAYEQYFGPGTRLTVT.

V gene TRBV7-2 combines with J gene TRBJ2-7; either TRBD1 or TRBD2 may supply D (5 bases each). V shed 6 bases and J shed 4 bases, with 10 bases lying between them. The CDR3 extends over 12 amino acids. Germline assignment: CDR1 SGHTA and CDR2 FQGNSA. As DNA, the CDR3 is TGTGCCAGCAGATCGGGACCATACGAGCAGTACTTC. Amino acids: CASRSGPYEQYF.

The chain couples TRBV18 to TRBJ1-5; 9 bases agree with TRBD1. This CDR3 has 16 residues. CDR1 KGHSH and CDR2 LQKENI come from the germline V gene. V was pared by 6 bases and J by 5 bases, with 11 bases of the junction left unmatched. CDR3 in DNA: TGTGCCAGCTCGAGCGGAGAACAGGGGGCCTATCAGCCCCAGCATTTT. Translation gives CASSSGEQGAYQPQHF.

This clone occurred a few times. The chain links TRBV28 to TRBJ1-1; tentative D call: TRBD1 (5 bases). The CDR3 length is 14 residues. Germline V gene lookup returns CDR1 MDHEN and CDR2 SYDVKM. Trimming cost V 5 bases and J 1 base, with 11 bases left between them. Here the CDR3 reads CASSPTETNTEAFF. The DNA of the CDR3 is TGTGCCAGCAGTCCGACAGAAACGAACACTGAAGCTTTCTTT.

This rearrangement joins TRBV7-2 to TRBJ2-3; D remains ambiguous. Between the trimmed V and J ends, which lost 2 bases and 0 bases, there was a span of 15 bases. CDR1 is SGHTA, CDR2 FQGNSA, per germline. This CDR3 has 17 amino acids. The CDR3, as DNA: TGTGCCAGCAGCTTACGACCGCCACGAGTTAGCACAGATACGCAGTATTTT. It translates to CASSLRPPRVSTDTQYF.

This clone was seen more than once but under ten times. In the same sample, other DNA sequences code for this CDR3. V usage is TRBV11-2 and J usage is TRBJ2-1; possibly TRBD2 for D (6 bases). Trimming cost V 1 base and J 7 bases, with 8 bases left between them. The CDR3 spans 13 residues. Germline assignment: CDR1 SGHAT and CDR2 FQNNGV. CDR3: CASSLGRENEQFF. DNA of the CDR3: TGTGCCAGCAGCTTAGGCCGGGAGAATGAGCAGTTCTTC.

The chain joins TRBV30 to TRBJ2-1, with D perhaps being TRBD1 or TRBD2 (6 bases each). CDR3 length: 17 residues. Trimming removed 2 bases from V and 4 bases from J, with 21 bases in between. Germline V gives CDR1 GTSNPN, CDR2 SVGIG (reference sequence). The CDR3 nucleotides read TGTGCCTGGAGTTTTCTGCGAGGGGGGAGTGCTTACAATGAGCAGTTCTTC. This sequence encodes CAWSFLRGGSAYNEQFF.

The V gene is TRBV2, the J gene TRBJ2-7, with a weak D call TRBD1 (6 bases). The CDR3 consists of 13 residues. The V end lost 11 bases, the J end lost 3 bases, and 17 bases lay between the germline ends. Germline V gene lookup returns CDR1 SNHLY and CDR2 FYNNEI. The CDR3 sequence: CASWDTVHYEQYF. CDR3 nucleotide sequence: TGTGCCTCATGGGACACCGTGCACTACGAGCAGTACTTC.

V gene TRBV2 combines with J gene TRBJ2-1, with TRBD2 identical over 9 bases. The V gene's germline CDR1 is SNHLY and CDR2 FYNNEI. The ends lost 5 bases at V and 14 bases at J; junction bases unmatched: 7. The CDR3 has 12 residues. CDR3 region: CASSLYSGREFF. For the CDR3, the DNA is TGTGCCAGCAGTCTCTATAGCGGGAGAGAGTTCTTC.

This rearrangement joins TRBV5-1 to TRBJ2-5, with D hard to call. CDR1 is SGHRS, CDR2 YFSETQ, per germline. The germline V and J ends were trimmed by 4 bases and 2 bases, with 9 bases remaining between them. CDR3 size: 13 residues. The CDR3 nucleotides read TGCGCCAGCAGCCTTAACCTACAAGAGACCCAGTACTTC. Translated, it gives CASSLNLQETQYF.

Only one count was recorded for this clone. The chain employs TRBV19 and TRBJ2-1; D is unresolved. This CDR3 has 14 amino acids. V gave up 7 bases and J gave up 2 bases, with 12 bases separating them. The germline V gene encodes CDR1 LNHDA and CDR2 SQIVND (reference sequence). CDR3 region: CASKGLGTYNEQFF. The DNA for the CDR3 is TGTGCCAGTAAGGGATTGGGGACCTACAATGAGCAGTTCTTC. Full variable domain (rest looked up from reference TRBV19 and TRBJ2-1): DGGITQSPKYLFRKEGQNVTLSCEQNLNHDAMYWYRQDPGQGLRLIYYSQIVNDFQKGDIAEGYSVSREKKESFPLTVTSAQKNPTAFYLCASKGLGTYNEQFFGPGTRLTVL.

On this clone: This sequence may be a read error, since a much larger clone differs from it by one base. The rearrangement uses TRBV7-3 and TRBJ1-1; possibly TRBD1 for D (5 bases). Germline V gene data show CDR1 as SGHTA and CDR2 as FQGTGA. This CDR3 contains 13 residues. Between the trimmed V and J ends, which lost 5 bases and 1 base, there was a span of 8 bases. The CDR3 loop is CASSPGQNTEAFF. Written as DNA, the CDR3 is TGTGCCAGCAGCCCAGGACAGAACACTGAAGCTTTCTTT.

Points on this clone: This could be a read error, since a much larger clone is one nucleotide away. The chain couples TRBV4-1 to TRBJ2-7; 7 bases match TRBD1. The germline V gene encodes CDR1 MGHRA and CDR2 YSYEKL. The CDR3 has 14 amino acids. The CDR3 protein is CASSQTGKAYEQHF. For the CDR3, the DNA is TGCGCCAGCAGCCAGACAGGGAAAGCCTACGAGCAGCACTTC.